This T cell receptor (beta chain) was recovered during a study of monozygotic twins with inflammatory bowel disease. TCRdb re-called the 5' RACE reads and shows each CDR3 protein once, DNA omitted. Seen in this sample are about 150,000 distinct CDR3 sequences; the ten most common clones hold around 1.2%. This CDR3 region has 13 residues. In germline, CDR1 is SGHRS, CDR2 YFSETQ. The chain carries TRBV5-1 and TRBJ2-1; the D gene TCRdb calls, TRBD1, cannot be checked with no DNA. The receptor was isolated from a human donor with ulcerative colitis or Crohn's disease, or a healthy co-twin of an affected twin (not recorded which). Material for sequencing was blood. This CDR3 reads CASRQGQTNEQFF. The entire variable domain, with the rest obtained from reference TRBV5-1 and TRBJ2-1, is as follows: KAGVTQTPRYLIKTRGQQVTLSCSPISGHRSVSWYQQTPGQGLQFLFEYFSETQRNKGNFPGRFSGRQFSNSRSEMNVSTLELGDSALYLCASRQGQTNEQFFGPGTRLTVL.